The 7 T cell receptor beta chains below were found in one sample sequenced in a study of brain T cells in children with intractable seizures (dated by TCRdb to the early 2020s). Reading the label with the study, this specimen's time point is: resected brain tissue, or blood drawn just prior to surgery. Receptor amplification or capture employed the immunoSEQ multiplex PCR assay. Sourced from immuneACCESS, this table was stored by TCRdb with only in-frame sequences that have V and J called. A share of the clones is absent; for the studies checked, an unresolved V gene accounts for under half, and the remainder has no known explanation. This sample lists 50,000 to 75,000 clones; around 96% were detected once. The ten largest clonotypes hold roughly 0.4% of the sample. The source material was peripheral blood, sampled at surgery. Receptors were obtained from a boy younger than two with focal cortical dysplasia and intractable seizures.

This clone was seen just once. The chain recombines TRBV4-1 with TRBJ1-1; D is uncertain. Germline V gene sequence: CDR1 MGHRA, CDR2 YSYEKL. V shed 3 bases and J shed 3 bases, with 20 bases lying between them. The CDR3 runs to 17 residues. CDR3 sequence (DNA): TGCGCCAGCAGCCAGAAAGGCCAGACTTTGGTGGACACTGAAGCTTTCTTT. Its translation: CASSQKGQTLVDTEAFF.

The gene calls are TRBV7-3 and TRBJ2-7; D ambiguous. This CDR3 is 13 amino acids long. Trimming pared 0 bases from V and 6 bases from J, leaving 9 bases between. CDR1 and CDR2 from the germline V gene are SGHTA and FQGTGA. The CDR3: CASSLTSRSEQYF. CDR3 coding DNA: TGTGCCAGCAGCTTAACTTCGCGTTCCGAGCAGTACTTC.

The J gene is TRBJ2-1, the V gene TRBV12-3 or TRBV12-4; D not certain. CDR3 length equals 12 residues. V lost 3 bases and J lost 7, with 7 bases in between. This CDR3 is CASSFLGNEQFF. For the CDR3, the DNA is TGTGCCAGCAGTTTTCTTGGGAATGAGCAGTTCTTC.

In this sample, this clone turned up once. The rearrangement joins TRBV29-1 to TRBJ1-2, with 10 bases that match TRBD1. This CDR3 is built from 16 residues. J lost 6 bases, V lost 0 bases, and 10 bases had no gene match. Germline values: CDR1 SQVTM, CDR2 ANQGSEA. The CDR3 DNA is TGCAGCGTTGAAGATCTCCTTGGGACAGGGGTAGATGGCTACACCTTC. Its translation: CSVEDLLGTGVDGYTF.

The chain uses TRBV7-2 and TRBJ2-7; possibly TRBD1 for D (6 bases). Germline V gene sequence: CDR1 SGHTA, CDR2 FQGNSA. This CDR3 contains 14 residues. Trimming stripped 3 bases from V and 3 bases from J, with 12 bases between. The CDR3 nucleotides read TGTGCCAGCAGCTTCTCAGGGGAACGCTACGAGCAGTACTTC. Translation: CASSFSGERYEQYF. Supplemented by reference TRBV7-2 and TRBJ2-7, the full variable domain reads GAGVSQSPSNKVTEKGKDVELRCDPISGHTALYWYRQSLGQGLEFLIYFQGNSAPDKSGLPSDRFSAERTGGSVSTLTIQRTQQEDSAVYLCASSFSGERYEQYFGPGTRLTVT.

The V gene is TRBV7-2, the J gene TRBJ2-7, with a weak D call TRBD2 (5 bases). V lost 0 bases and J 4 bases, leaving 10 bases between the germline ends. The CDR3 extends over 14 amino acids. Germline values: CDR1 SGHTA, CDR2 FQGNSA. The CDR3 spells CASSLAGGLYEQYF. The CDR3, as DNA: TGTGCCAGCAGCTTAGCTGGCGGGCTGTACGAGCAGTACTTC.

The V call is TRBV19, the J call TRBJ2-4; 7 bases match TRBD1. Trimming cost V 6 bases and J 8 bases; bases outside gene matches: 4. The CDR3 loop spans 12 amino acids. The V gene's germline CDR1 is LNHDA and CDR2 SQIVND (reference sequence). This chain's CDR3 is CASSPDRDIQYF. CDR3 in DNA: TGTGCCAGTAGCCCCGACAGGGACATTCAGTACTTC.